This paragraph reports one T cell receptor beta chain. The data belong to a study of blood T cells in healthy people across ages. CDR3 length: 14 residues. The V end lost 4 bases, the J end lost 4 bases, and 11 bases lay between the germline ends. Germline V gives CDR1 SGHRS, CDR2 YFSETQ. A J-beta primer mix and a sample-barcoded 5' primer were used in a second PCR of about 6 to 12 cycles. All cDNA molecules were each tagged by a template-switch adaptor with 12 random nucleotides. Any given sample supplied a minimum of 2.5 million CDR3-containing paired-end reads. Each CDR3 protein is one row after TCRdb ran MiXCR on the 5' RACE reads. The table has over 1,300,000 distinct CDR3 sequences, roughly 60% seen once.

The receptor was isolated from a man aged 18 to 29 in good health. The V call is TRBV5-1, the J call TRBJ2-2; tentatively, D is TRBD2 (6 bases). The specimen was blood. The CDR3 spells CASSRDSSTGELFF. DNA for the CDR3: TGCGCCAGCAGCCGGGACTCCAGCACCGGGGAGCTGTTTTTT.